The 22 T cell receptor beta chains given below trace back to one sample, sequenced in a study of blood T cell repertoires in COVID-19. This table comes from immunoSEQ multiplex PCR, and its TCRdb copy is limited to in-frame clones, with some not included. The sample holds 260,000 or so clones, over 75% seen once. Input material: peripheral blood. The receptor set was obtained from a man aged 18 to 35 with active or convalescent COVID-19.

This chain links TRBV6-2 or TRBV6-3 with TRBJ1-5, with 7 bases fitting TRBD1. J lost 0 bases, V lost 3 bases, and 8 bases had no gene match. The germline V gene has CDR1 MNHEY and CDR2 SVGEGT. The length of the CDR3 is 17 residues. CDR3 bases: TGTGCCAGCAGTTATGGGGACAGAAGGTATAGCAATCAGCCCCAGCATTTT. Translating it yields CASSYGDRRYSNQPQHF.

This sequence joins TRBV13 and TRBJ1-2; D is unresolved. This CDR3 contains 15 residues. Germline CDR1 and CDR2: PRHDT and FYEKMQ (reference sequence). Trimming took off 0 bases at V and 5 bases at J, with 13 bases between the two ends. The CDR3 bases are TGTGCCAGCAGCTTAGGCCGTGTACTCTTGTATGGCTACACCTTC. Its translation is CASSLGRVLLYGYTF.

Only a few counts were recorded for this clone. This chain links TRBV12-3 or TRBV12-4 with TRBJ1-1, with 9 bases matching TRBD1. The V gene end was trimmed by 6 bases and the J gene end by 7 bases; junction bases not matched to a gene: 3. The CDR3 spans 12 residues. In DNA, the CDR3 is TGTGCCAGCAGAACAGGGGGCCTTGAAGCTTTCTTT. The encoded protein is CASRTGGLEAFF.

This chain links TRBV6-5 with TRBJ1-1; D is unclear. CDR1 and CDR2 (germline): MNHEY, SVGAGI. The CDR3 loop spans 15 amino acids. The V end was cut by 0 bases, the J end by 0 bases, with 8 bases between. The CDR3 bases are TGTGCCAGCAGTTACTCTCAGGCGCTGAACACTGAAGCTTTCTTT. The encoded protein is CASSYSQALNTEAFF.

The genes are TRBV18 and TRBJ1-4, with TRBD1 as a possible D gene (6 bases). CDR3 length: 15 amino acids. Trimming took 3 bases from V and 8 from J, leaving 16 bases between them. The germline V gene encodes CDR1 KGHSH and CDR2 LQKENI. As DNA, the CDR3 is TGTGCCAGCTCACCTCAACAGGGATCGGGAGAAAAACTGTTTTTT. It translates to CASSPQQGSGEKLFF.

The chain has TRBV7-3 and TRBJ2-7; D is possibly TRBD1 (6 bases). The CDR3 runs to 14 residues. CDR1 is SGHTA and CDR2 is FQGTGA in the germline V gene. Trimming took off 4 bases at V and 5 bases at J, with 15 bases between the two ends. CDR3 sequence reads: CASSSGMGADEQYF. Here the CDR3 DNA reads TGTGCCAGCAGCTCCGGGATGGGGGCGGACGAGCAGTACTTC.

This chain joins TRBV5-1 and TRBJ1-6; D uncertain. V was cut by 2 bases and J by 8 bases, with 14 bases left in between. Germline-derived CDR1 and CDR2 are SGHRS and YFSETQ. The CDR3 has 15 amino acids. The CDR3 DNA reads as TGCGCCAGCAGCTTAGCCTCGGTAGCGGATTCACCCCTCCACTTT. Its translation is CASSLASVADSPLHF.

As DNA, the CDR3 is TGTGCCAGCAGCTTAGCTCCGACTAGCGGGGGTGGAAACATTCAGTACTTC. Translating it yields CASSLAPTSGGGNIQYF. The V gene is TRBV11-2, the J gene TRBJ2-4, with 12 bases identical to TRBD2. CDR1 SGHAT and CDR2 FQNNGV come from the germline V gene. The J segment lost 6 bases and the V segment lost 1 base, leaving 7 bases of the junction unmatched. The CDR3 covers 17 residues.

The chain is built from TRBV18 and TRBJ1-1; unclear D gene. Germline-derived CDR1 and CDR2 are KGHSH and LQKENI. This CDR3 contains 13 residues. Trimming left V 10 bases short and J 1 base short, with 13 bases between. CDR3 loop: CATTTTQNTEAFF. The CDR3 region has the DNA TGTGCCACCACGACGACACAGAACACTGAAGCTTTCTTT.

J is TRBJ1-2 and V is TRBV11-2; D uncertain. The germline V and J ends were trimmed by 0 bases and 7 bases, with 12 bases remaining between them. The germline V gene encodes CDR1 SGHAT and CDR2 FQNNGV. The CDR3 runs to 14 residues. The CDR3: CASSLEGFLGGYTF. The DNA of the CDR3 is TGTGCCAGCAGCTTAGAGGGCTTCCTCGGTGGCTACACCTTC.

This clone was recorded a few times. The chain couples TRBV7-9 to TRBJ2-7; possible D gene TRBD2, 5 bases. The germline V gene encodes CDR1 SEHNR and CDR2 FQNEAQ (reference sequence). The CDR3 contains 12 residues. V shed 6 bases and J shed 6 bases, with 12 bases lying between them. CDR3 protein: CASSAGGSEQYF. DNA of the CDR3: TGTGCCAGCAGTGCAGGAGGATCCGAGCAGTACTTC.

In this sample, this clone turned up a few times. The rearrangement uses TRBV18 and TRBJ1-3, with D possibly matching TRBD1 (5 bases). Trimming shortened V by 4 bases and J by 0 bases, and 13 bases separated the two germline ends. The CDR3 runs to 16 residues. Germline loops: CDR1 KGHSH, CDR2 LQKENI. Here the CDR3 reads CASSRRDSSSGNTIYF. CDR3 coding DNA: TGTGCCAGCTCACGACGGGACTCGTCCTCTGGAAACACCATATATTTT.

The genes are TRBV9 and TRBJ1-2; perhaps TRBD1 as D (6 bases). Trimming left V 0 bases short and J 4 bases short, with 13 bases between. CDR1 and CDR2 from the germline V gene are SGDLS and YYNGEE. The CDR3 spans 15 residues. The CDR3 DNA reads TGTGCCAGCAGCGTAGATGAGGGGGTCTTCTATGGCTACACCTTC. The encoded protein is CASSVDEGVFYGYTF.

This clone was seen a single time. The V call is TRBV9, the J call TRBJ2-7; D possibly corresponds to TRBD1 (6 bases). V gave up 3 bases and J gave up 0 bases, with 10 bases separating them. Germline assignment: CDR1 SGDLS and CDR2 YYNGEE. CDR3 length: 14 amino acids. The CDR3 protein is CASSEGGPSYEQYF. For the CDR3, the DNA is TGTGCCAGCAGCGAAGGGGGTCCCTCCTACGAGCAGTACTTC.

The chain carries TRBV5-1 and TRBJ2-5; 13 nucleotides line up with TRBD2. Germline CDR1 SGHRS, CDR2 YFSETQ. Trimming cost V 4 bases and J 0 bases; bases outside gene matches: 12. The CDR3 loop spans 19 amino acids. This CDR3 reads CASSRTWTSGGLNQETQYF. CDR3 sequence (DNA): TGCGCCAGCAGCCGCACATGGACTAGCGGGGGCCTGAACCAAGAGACCCAGTACTTC.

The V gene is TRBV5-4, the J gene TRBJ2-1; 10 bases match TRBD2. The CDR3 has 15 amino acids. V lost 4 bases to trimming and J lost 6 bases; unmatched junction nucleotides: 7. Per germline, CDR1 SGHNT and CDR2 YYREEE (reference sequence). Written as DNA, the CDR3 is TGTGCCAGCAGCACCGGACTAGCGGCTTTCAATGAGCAGTTCTTC. It specifies CASSTGLAAFNEQFF. Complete variable domain (other parts from reference TRBV5-4 and TRBJ2-1): ETGVTQSPTHLIKTRGQQVTLRCSSQSGHNTVSWYQQALGQGPQFIFQYYREEENGRGNFPPRFSGLQFPNYSSELNVNALELDDSALYLCASSTGLAAFNEQFFGPGTRLTVL.

The chain uses TRBV7-9 and TRBJ1-2; 9 nucleotides line up with TRBD1. Looked up from germline, CDR1 is SEHNR and CDR2 is FQNEAQ (reference sequence). The ends lost 1 base at V and 5 bases at J; junction bases unmatched: 5. The CDR3 runs to 15 residues. The CDR3: CASSLGTGGRYGYTF. As DNA, the CDR3 is TGTGCCAGCAGCTTAGGTACAGGGGGCCGGTATGGCTACACCTTC.

This chain connects TRBV27 to TRBJ1-3; 7 bases match TRBD1. CDR1 is MNHEY, CDR2 SMNVEV, per germline (reference sequence). The V segment lost 4 bases and the J segment 4 bases; nucleotides outside the gene matches: 10. The CDR3 runs to 16 residues. The CDR3 sequence: CASSSLQGRRGNTIYF. CDR3 nucleotides: TGTGCCAGCAGTTCCTTACAGGGGCGGAGGGGAAACACCATATATTTT.

The chain is built from TRBV10-3 and TRBJ2-7; D remains ambiguous. This CDR3 has 13 residues. The germline gives CDR1 ENHRY, CDR2 SYGVKD. Trimming removed 7 bases at V and 1 base at J, with 11 bases between. In nucleotides, the CDR3 is TGTGCCATCATGATCGACACTTCCTACGAGCAGTACTTC. Encoded protein: CAIMIDTSYEQYF.

The chain employs TRBV5-1 and TRBJ1-6, with a possible D match to TRBD1 (6 bases). The ends were cut back, 4 bases at V and 0 bases at J, with 14 bases in the middle. The CDR3 has 17 amino acids. CDR1 and CDR2 (germline): SGHRS, YFSETQ. CDR3 DNA: TGCGCCAGCAGCCCACAGGGTTCCAGCTCCTATAATTCACCCCTCCACTTT. This gives the protein CASSPQGSSSYNSPLHF.

V gene TRBV6-5 combines with J gene TRBJ1-2; D is possibly TRBD1 (5 bases). V lost 7 bases, J lost 4 bases, and 13 bases lay in between. The germline V gene encodes CDR1 MNHEY and CDR2 SVGAGI. This CDR3 is 13 amino acids long. CDR3 sequence: CASISGGGYGYTF. CDR3 nucleotide sequence: TGTGCCAGCATCTCCGGGGGAGGCTATGGCTACACCTTC.

DNA for the CDR3: TGTGCTAGTGGTCAGGACAGGGGTTTCTACGAGCAGTACTTC. The encoded protein is CASGQDRGFYEQYF. The chain carries TRBV12-5 and TRBJ2-7, with TRBD1 identical over 9 bases. J gave up 3 bases and V 5 bases, and 5 bases lay outside the gene matches. The CDR3 has 14 residues. CDR1 LGHNT and CDR2 FRNRAP come from the germline V gene.